What follows are 4 T cell receptor beta chains derived from one specimen sequenced in a study of somatic mutations in cytotoxic T cells in rheumatoid arthritis. Sequenced by immunoSEQ multiplex PCR; TCRdb stores in-frame clones only, minus some. This table holds about 13,000 clones, roughly 74% found once. Source material: CD8+ T cells sorted from blood. These receptor sequences come from an adult with rheumatoid arthritis.

This rearrangement joins TRBV30 to TRBJ2-1; no definite D call. There are 12 residues in the CDR3. V lost 0 bases to trimming and J lost 4 bases, with 4 bases between them. The germline CDR1 and CDR2 sequences are GTSNPN and SVGIG (reference sequence). This CDR3 is CAWSVRYNEQFF. In nucleotides, the CDR3 is TGTGCCTGGAGTGTACGGTACAATGAGCAGTTCTTC.

This chain uses TRBV5-1 with TRBJ2-7; 9 bases agree with TRBD2. With V trimmed by 4 bases and J by 5 bases, 7 bases remained unmatched. CDR1 SGHRS and CDR2 YFSETQ come from the germline V gene. This CDR3 region has 14 residues. CDR3 nucleotides: TGCGCCAGCAGCCCGGGACTAGCCGGCGACGAGCAGTACTTC. It translates to CASSPGLAGDEQYF.

The rearrangement joins TRBV6-1 to TRBJ2-7, with TRBD1 matching 12 bases. The CDR3 is 16 amino acids. V lost 1 base to trimming and J lost 6 bases; unmatched junction nucleotides: 7. Germline V CDR1 and CDR2: MNHNS, SASEGT. DNA of the CDR3: TGTGCCAGCAGTGAAGATGACGGGACAGGGGGCATCGAGCAGTACTTC. Amino acids: CASSEDDGTGGIEQYF.

V is TRBV19 and J is TRBJ2-1; 8 bases match TRBD2. V trimming: 1 base; J trimming: 8 bases; junction bases outside the gene matches: 7. Germline CDR1 LNHDA, CDR2 SQIVND (reference sequence). This CDR3 contains 15 residues. The CDR3 spells CASSIGTSRIDEQFF. The CDR3, as DNA: TGTGCCAGTAGTATAGGGACTAGCCGGATTGATGAGCAGTTCTTC.